The 21 T cell receptor beta chains given below trace back to one sample, sequenced in a study of sequential checkpoint blockade in melanoma. Treatment described: randomized to nivolumab then ipilimumab (arm A) or the reverse (arm B). TCRdb's copy holds only in-frame clones and misses some; the assay was immunoSEQ multiplex PCR. The sample lists roughly 2,900 clones, approximately 54% seen once, with about 20% in the top ten. The sequenced sample was CD8+ T cells sorted from blood (inferred from file names), obtained from a patient given nivolumab and ipilimumab in sequence. The receptors stem from a human donor with melanoma.

The sample holds a few counts of this clone. The sample holds other DNA sequences that translate to the same CDR3. This chain joins TRBV4-2 and TRBJ2-7; TRBD2 matches at 9 bases. Trimming took 1 base from V and 5 from J; bases not matched to a gene: 6. CDR1 is LGHNA and CDR2 is YNFKEQ in the germline V gene. The length of the CDR3 is 15 residues. This CDR3 is CASSQGGTSYDEQYF. CDR3 nucleotides: TGTGCCAGCAGCCAAGGGGGGACTAGCTACGACGAGCAGTACTTC.

CDR3 nucleotides: TGCGCCAGCAGCCCGCCGGACAACAATGAGCAGTTCTTC. Its protein is CASSPPDNNEQFF. The chain carries TRBV5-1 and TRBJ2-1; D may be TRBD1 (5 bases). There are 13 residues in the CDR3. Germline CDR1 and CDR2: SGHRS and YFSETQ. Trimming removed 4 bases from V and 5 bases from J, with 10 bases in between.

V usage is TRBV7-9 and J usage is TRBJ2-3; 8 bases agree with TRBD2. This CDR3 is 17 amino acids long. The germline CDR1 and CDR2 sequences are SEHNR and FQNEAQ (reference sequence). After removal of 3 bases from V and 1 base from J, the junction contained 9 bases not matched to a gene. The CDR3 here is CASSLLGLETGTDTQYF. The DNA for the CDR3 is TGTGCCAGCAGCTTGCTGGGACTAGAAACCGGCACAGATACGCAGTATTTT.

This clone was observed a handful of times. This rearrangement joins TRBV5-4 to TRBJ1-1; no definite D call. Germline V gene sequence: CDR1 SGHNT, CDR2 YYREEE (reference sequence). The CDR3 is 13 residues long. The V and J ends lost 4 bases and 6 bases respectively, with 13 bases between them. CDR3 loop: CASSIGGHPEAFF. The CDR3 DNA reads as TGTGCCAGCAGCATCGGAGGTCATCCTGAAGCTTTCTTT. The full variable domain, in which reference TRBV5-4 and TRBJ1-1 provide the parts outside the CDR3, is ETGVTQSPTHLIKTRGQQVTLRCSSQSGHNTVSWYQQALGQGPQFIFQYYREEENGRGNFPPRFSGLQFPNYSSELNVNALELDDSALYLCASSIGGHPEAFFGQGTRLTVV.

The chain employs TRBV25-1 and TRBJ2-2; tentative D call: TRBD2 (5 bases). Between the trimmed V and J ends, which lost 6 bases and 3 bases, there was a span of 11 bases. CDR1 MGHDK and CDR2 SYGVNS come from the germline V gene. This CDR3 is 14 amino acids long. Here the CDR3 reads CASREDSYTGELFF. DNA of the CDR3: TGTGCCAGCAGGGAGGATTCGTACACCGGGGAGCTGTTTTTT.

The V call is TRBV7-6, the J call TRBJ2-2, with TRBD1 matching over 9 bases. The CDR3 sequence is 17 residues long. The V gene end was trimmed by 5 bases and the J gene end by 3 bases; junction bases not matched to a gene: 10. Germline V CDR1 and CDR2: SGHVS, FNYEAQ. CDR3 coding DNA: TGTGCCAGCAGCCCGACAGGGGGAGTCAGGGACACCGGGGAGCTGTTTTTT. This translates into CASSPTGGVRDTGELFF.

The genes are TRBV5-4 and TRBJ2-1; 13 bases agree with TRBD2. Germline V CDR1 and CDR2: SGHNT, YYREEE (reference sequence). The CDR3 has 17 amino acids. The J segment lost 4 bases and the V segment lost 0 bases, leaving 4 bases of the junction unmatched. DNA for the CDR3: TGTGCCAGCAGCTTGGAGGGACTAGCGGGACTTTACAATGAGCAGTTCTTC. Its translation is CASSLEGLAGLYNEQFF.

The CDR3 loop is CAWSVGIAYEQYF. CDR3 nucleotides: TGTGCCTGGAGTGTTGGCATCGCCTACGAGCAGTACTTC. This chain connects TRBV30 to TRBJ2-7; D is ambiguous. Germline CDR1 is GTSNPN and CDR2 is SVGIG (reference sequence). This CDR3 contains 13 residues. V gave up 0 bases and J gave up 2 bases, with 8 bases separating them.

This clone showed up just a few times. The chain is built from TRBV29-1 and TRBJ1-4; D unclear. Germline CDR1 SQVTM, CDR2 ANQGSEA. The CDR3 covers 14 residues. The germline V and J ends were trimmed by 2 bases and 7 bases, with 14 bases remaining between them. CDR3 in amino acids: CSVESAGVGEKLFF. The CDR3 coding sequence is TGCAGCGTTGAATCAGCCGGGGTTGGTGAAAAACTGTTTTTT.

This chain connects TRBV4-1 to TRBJ2-3; D perhaps matches TRBD1 (6 bases). Between the trimmed V and J ends, which lost 2 bases and 0 bases, there was a span of 9 bases. The CDR3 totals 15 residues. Germline CDR1 MGHRA, CDR2 YSYEKL. DNA for the CDR3: TGCGCCAGCAGCCAACGGACAGCTAGCACAGATACGCAGTATTTT. This sequence encodes CASSQRTASTDTQYF.

The chain combines TRBV5-6 with TRBJ1-1, with D hard to call. Per germline, CDR1 SGHDT and CDR2 YYEEEE. Trimming stripped 0 bases from V and 1 base from J, with 7 bases between. CDR3 length: 14 residues. CDR3 sequence (DNA): TGTGCCAGCAGCTTGGCCCGGGGGAACACTGAAGCTTTCTTT. Amino acid sequence: CASSLARGNTEAFF. Based on the CDR3 plus reference TRBV5-6 and TRBJ1-1, the full variable domain is DAGVTQSPTHLIKTRGQQVTLRCSPKSGHDTVSWYQQALGQGPQFIFQYYEEEERQRGNFPDRFSGHQFPNYSSELNVNALLLGDSALYLCASSLARGNTEAFFGQGTRLTVV.

The chain carries TRBV9 and TRBJ2-1; 8 bases are a match to TRBD2. Germline loops: CDR1 SGDLS, CDR2 YYNGEE. CDR3 length: 13 amino acids. V lost 4 bases, J lost 9 bases, and 6 bases stayed unmatched. CDR3 loop: CASSSGGAGEQFF. Written as DNA, the CDR3 is TGTGCCAGCAGCTCCGGGGGGGCCGGTGAGCAGTTCTTC.

This chain links TRBV29-1 with TRBJ2-2; perhaps TRBD2 as D (7 bases). V lost 5 bases and J 7 bases, leaving 11 bases between the germline ends. CDR1 is SQVTM, CDR2 ANQGSEA, per germline. The CDR3 spans 12 residues. The CDR3 sequence is CSVPGGFGELFF. CDR3 DNA: TGCAGCGTTCCGGGGGGCTTCGGGGAGCTGTTTTTT.

The V and J genes are TRBV27 and TRBJ1-2; TRBD1 might be the D (5 bases). CDR3 size: 14 residues. Germline CDR1 reads MNHEY; CDR2 reads SMNVEV (reference sequence). Trimming shortened V by 6 bases and J by 4 bases, and 15 bases separated the two germline ends. The CDR3 sequence: CASSTIQGTYGYTF. The CDR3 DNA reads as TGTGCCAGCAGCACTATTCAGGGTACCTATGGCTACACCTTC.

This clone is judged medium-sized. The V and J genes are TRBV7-9 and TRBJ2-7; the D gene is possibly TRBD2 (6 bases). There are 14 residues in the CDR3. Germline V gives CDR1 SEHNR, CDR2 FQNEAQ (reference sequence). The V and J ends lost 2 bases and 5 bases respectively, with 13 bases between them. CDR3 DNA sequence: TGTGCCAGCAGCTTAACGGGAGAGTCCAACGAGCAGTACTTC. This translates into CASSLTGESNEQYF.

The CDR3 here is CASSLDPTATYEQYF. The CDR3 nucleotides read TGTGCCAGCAGCTTAGACCCGACTGCAACCTACGAGCAGTACTTC. This chain connects TRBV11-2 to TRBJ2-7; no clear D. This CDR3 has 15 amino acids. The germline V gene encodes CDR1 SGHAT and CDR2 FQNNGV. Deletions cut 0 bases from V and 2 bases from J, with 11 bases between.

By sample share, this clone is large. The rearrangement joins TRBV9 to TRBJ2-5; D gene uncertain. The CDR3 loop spans 13 amino acids. V was clipped by 0 bases and J by 3 bases, with 6 bases between them. Germline V gene sequence: CDR1 SGDLS, CDR2 YYNGEE. The chain's CDR3 is CASSVDNEETQYF. The CDR3 DNA reads as TGTGCCAGCAGCGTAGACAACGAAGAGACCCAGTACTTC.

This clone was counted only a few times. This chain connects TRBV2 to TRBJ2-7; 7 bases fit TRBD2. V dropped 2 bases and J dropped 2; count of bases not matched to a gene: 9. The CDR3 runs 16 residues. Germline loops: CDR1 SNHLY, CDR2 FYNNEI. The CDR3 loop reads CASSELGLAVTYEQYF. The DNA for the CDR3 is TGTGCCAGCAGTGAACTCGGTCTAGCGGTTACCTACGAGCAGTACTTC.

V usage is TRBV4-3 and J usage is TRBJ2-7; 9 bases are shared with TRBD1. CDR3 length equals 15 residues. The junction had 5 bases not matched to a gene; V was cut back by 3 bases and J by 2 bases. Germline V CDR1 and CDR2: LGHNA, YSLEER. DNA for the CDR3: TGCGCCAGCAGCCACGCCGGGACAGGGACCTACGAGCAGTACTTC. Translating it yields CASSHAGTGTYEQYF.

The J gene is TRBJ2-1, the V gene TRBV7-2; 8 bases are shared with TRBD2. The ends lost 4 bases at V and 3 bases at J; junction bases unmatched: 5. The CDR3 extends over 15 amino acids. Germline CDR1 is SGHTA and CDR2 is FQGNSA. This CDR3 is CASSSLAGIYNEQFF. CDR3 coding DNA: TGTGCCAGCAGCTCTTTAGCGGGAATCTACAATGAGCAGTTCTTC.

Concerning this clone: Other DNA sequences in this specimen translate into the identical CDR3. The chain carries TRBV27 and TRBJ2-7; 10 bases agree with TRBD1. V shed 3 bases and J 7 bases; nucleotides not matched to a gene: 9. The length of the CDR3 is 15 residues. The germline CDR1 and CDR2 sequences are MNHEY and SMNVEV (reference sequence). The CDR3 region has the DNA TGTGCCAGCAGTTTGGCTTCCGGGACAGGGGAAGAGCAGTACTTC. It codes for CASSLASGTGEEQYF.